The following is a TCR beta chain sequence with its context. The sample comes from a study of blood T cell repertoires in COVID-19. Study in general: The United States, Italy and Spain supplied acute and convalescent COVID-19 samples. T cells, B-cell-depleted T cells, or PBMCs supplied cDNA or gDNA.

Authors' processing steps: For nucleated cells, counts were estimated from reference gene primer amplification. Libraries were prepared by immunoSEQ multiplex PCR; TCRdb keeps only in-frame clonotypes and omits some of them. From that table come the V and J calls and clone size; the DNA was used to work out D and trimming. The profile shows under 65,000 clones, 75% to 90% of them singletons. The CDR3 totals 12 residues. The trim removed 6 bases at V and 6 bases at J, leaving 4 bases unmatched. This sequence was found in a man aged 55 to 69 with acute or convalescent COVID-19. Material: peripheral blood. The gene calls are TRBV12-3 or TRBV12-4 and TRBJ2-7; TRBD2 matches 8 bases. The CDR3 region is CASSSGSGEQYF. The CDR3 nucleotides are TGTGCCAGCAGCAGCGGGAGCGGCGAGCAGTACTTC.